These 20 T cell receptor beta chains were sequenced from one sample in a study of PD-1 blockade in classical Hodgkin lymphoma. Time point reported: newly diagnosed, previously untreated cHL patient sample. Researchers pulled CD8+ T cells out of thawed PBMCs using magnetic negative selection. Some clones are missing from TCRdb's copy, which holds only in-frame ones; the method was immunoSEQ multiplex PCR. The table shows roughly 20,000 clones, with about 87% occurring only once. The sequenced material came from CD8+ T cells from blood. These receptors were obtained from a human donor with classical Hodgkin lymphoma.

The genes are TRBV2 and TRBJ1-2; D gene ambiguous. The CDR3 is made up of 13 amino acids. Germline V lookup: CDR1 SNHLY, CDR2 FYNNEI. V was trimmed by 3 bases and J by 0 bases, leaving 5 bases between them. CDR3 sequence reads: CASSEDPNYGYTF. In nucleotides, the CDR3 is TGTGCCAGCAGTGAGGACCCTAACTATGGCTACACCTTC. Full variable domain (missing parts from reference TRBV2 and TRBJ1-2): EPEVTQTPSHQVTQMGQEVILRCVPISNHLYFYWYRQILGQKVEFLVSFYNNEISEKSEIFDDQFSVERPDGSNFTLKIRSTKLEDSAMYFCASSEDPNYGYTFGSGTRLTVV.

The chain couples TRBV11-2 to TRBJ2-3, with D perhaps being TRBD1 or TRBD2 (5 bases each). The CDR3 has 13 residues. V was shortened by 5 bases and J by 4 bases, with 10 bases between the two germline ends. Germline V gene data show CDR1 as SGHAT and CDR2 as FQNNGV. The CDR3 protein is CASSPLGADTQYF. The CDR3 DNA is TGTGCCAGCAGCCCTTTGGGGGCAGATACGCAGTATTTT.

This sequence joins TRBV6-1 and TRBJ1-2; TRBD1 might be the D (6 bases). The CDR3 is made up of 15 amino acids. Trimming stripped 8 bases from V and 3 bases from J, with 19 bases between. Germline values: CDR1 MNHNS, CDR2 SASEGT. This CDR3 is CASSRFGRGDYGYTF. The CDR3 nucleotides are TGTGCCAGCTCCCGCTTTGGCAGGGGTGACTATGGCTACACCTTC.

This rearrangement joins TRBV4-1 to TRBJ2-2; the D is unclear. Trimming shortened V by 4 bases and J by 4 bases, and 16 bases separated the two germline ends. Germline CDR1 and CDR2: MGHRA and YSYEKL. This CDR3 has 16 amino acids. CDR3 residues: CASSPWVSATTGELFF. CDR3 DNA: TGCGCCAGCAGCCCGTGGGTCTCGGCCACCACCGGGGAGCTGTTTTTT.

The chain is built from TRBV7-8 and TRBJ1-5; D is unclear. CDR3 length equals 13 residues. Germline CDR1 is SGHVS and CDR2 is FQNEAQ. Trimming pared 1 base from V and 5 bases from J, leaving 6 bases between. The DNA of the CDR3 is TGTGCCAGCAGCTTAGGGGAATATCAGCCCCAGCATTTT. It is translated as CASSLGEYQPQHF.

V gene TRBV5-4 combines with J gene TRBJ2-5; possibly TRBD1 for D (6 bases). V was cut by 0 bases and J by 5 bases, with 8 bases left in between. The CDR3 extends over 13 amino acids. The germline gives CDR1 SGHNT, CDR2 YYREEE (reference sequence). In DNA, the CDR3 is TGTGCCAGCAGCTTGGACAGGGATGAGACCCAGTACTTC. Translated, it gives CASSLDRDETQYF. Drawing the rest from reference TRBV5-4 and TRBJ2-5, the complete variable domain is ETGVTQSPTHLIKTRGQQVTLRCSSQSGHNTVSWYQQALGQGPQFIFQYYREEENGRGNFPPRFSGLQFPNYSSELNVNALELDDSALYLCASSLDRDETQYFGPGTRLLVL.

This clone was counted a few times. The gene calls are TRBV7-9 and TRBJ1-2; D remains unclear. Germline CDR1 and CDR2: SEHNR and FQNEAQ (reference sequence). Trimming cost V 4 bases and J 6 bases, with 15 bases left between them. The CDR3 extends over 14 amino acids. DNA for the CDR3: TGTGCCAGCAGCTCCGGTCCTGAGGGAGATGGCTACACCTTC. This translates into CASSSGPEGDGYTF. The complete variable domain, with remaining parts taken from reference TRBV7-9 and TRBJ1-2, reads DTGVSQNPRHKITKRGQNVTFRCDPISEHNRLYWYRQTLGQGPEFLTYFQNEAQLEKSRLLSDRFSAERPKGSFSTLEIQRTEQGDSAMYLCASSSGPEGDGYTFGSGTRLTVV.

With regard to this clone: At one end the junction does not follow the germline gene, possibly because of a read error. The chain uses TRBV18 and TRBJ1-1; D is perhaps TRBD1 (6 bases). Looked up from germline, CDR1 is KGHSH and CDR2 is LQKENI. The CDR3 is 16 amino acids. CDR3 amino acids: CASSPLGGWVNAEAFF. The CDR3 region has the DNA TGTGCCAGCTCACCACTGGGGGGCTGGGTGAACGCTGAAGCTTTCTTT.

This chain connects TRBV19 to TRBJ1-2; no reliable D call. The CDR3 has 11 amino acids. V lost 3 bases and J lost 8, with 7 bases in between. Germline lookup yields CDR1 LNHDA and CDR2 SQIVND (reference sequence). CDR3 loop: CASSIPAGYTF. The CDR3 bases are TGTGCCAGTAGTATTCCAGCGGGCTACACCTTC.

The V gene is TRBV4-2, the J gene TRBJ1-1, with D possibly matching TRBD1 (5 bases). V was pared by 4 bases and J by 4 bases, with 10 bases between. CDR3 length equals 13 residues. Germline V lookup: CDR1 LGHNA, CDR2 YNFKEQ. The CDR3 nucleotides read TGTGCCAGCAGCCGGCGGGGGGGCACTGAAGCTTTCTTT. This gives the protein CASSRRGGTEAFF.

The J gene is TRBJ1-1, the V gene TRBV6-1, with D unclear. This CDR3 is 14 amino acids long. The ends were cut back, 7 bases at V and 4 bases at J, with 16 bases in the middle. The germline V gene has CDR1 MNHNS and CDR2 SASEGT. For the CDR3, the DNA is TGTGCCAGCAAATACGACAATCTACCCACTGAAGCTTTCTTT. Protein sequence: CASKYDNLPTEAFF.

The CDR3 is CASSFGSGANVLTF. CDR3 coding DNA: TGTGCCAGCAGCTTTGGATCTGGGGCCAACGTCCTGACTTTC. The V and J genes are TRBV5-6 and TRBJ2-6; D is undetermined. The CDR3 is 14 residues long. CDR1 and CDR2 (germline): SGHDT, YYEEEE. V shed 2 bases and J shed 1 base, with 4 bases lying between them.

This chain joins TRBV4-3 and TRBJ1-4, with D possibly being TRBD1 (5 bases). The CDR3 consists of 16 residues. Germline V lookup: CDR1 LGHNA, CDR2 YSLEER. Trimming removed 0 bases at V and 7 bases at J, with 15 bases between. CDR3 amino acids: CASSQEDWQGREKLFF. The CDR3 DNA is TGCGCCAGCAGCCAAGAGGACTGGCAGGGTCGTGAAAAACTGTTTTTT.

The chain combines TRBV28 with TRBJ2-2; no definite D call. V shed 5 bases and J shed 6 bases, with 16 bases lying between them. This CDR3 is built from 15 residues. Germline CDR1 is MDHEN and CDR2 is SYDVKM. The DNA for the CDR3 is TGTGCCAGCAGTGAGCTACTAACTCCCCCCGGGGAGCTGTTTTTT. Translation gives CASSELLTPPGELFF. The variable domain in full, with the rest retrieved from reference TRBV28 and TRBJ2-2, is DVKVTQSSRYLVKRTGEKVFLECVQDMDHENMFWYRQDPGLGLRLIYFSYDVKMKEKGDIPEGYSVSREKKERFSLILESASTNQTSMYLCASSELLTPPGELFFGEGSRLTVL.

The rearrangement links TRBV10-1 to TRBJ2-1, with D unresolved. Trimming stripped 2 bases from V and 2 bases from J, with 13 bases between. The length of the CDR3 is 16 residues. The germline gives CDR1 WNHNN, CDR2 SYGVQD (reference sequence). As DNA, the CDR3 is TGCGCCAGCAGTGAGAGCGAGGATGGTACCTACAATGAGCAGTTCTTC. Translating gives CASSESEDGTYNEQFF.

This clone was detected once. The chain has TRBV4-3 and TRBJ1-1, with a weak D call TRBD1 (5 bases). This CDR3 is built from 16 residues. Germline CDR1 reads LGHNA; CDR2 reads YSLEER. V was clipped by 0 bases and J by 1 base, with 12 bases between them. The CDR3 here is CASSQDRGGGNTEAFF. DNA for the CDR3: TGCGCCAGCAGCCAAGATAGGGGTGGGGGGAACACTGAAGCTTTCTTT.

The chain joins TRBV5-6 to TRBJ2-5; 10 nucleotides line up with TRBD2. Germline V CDR1 and CDR2: SGHDT, YYEEEE. The CDR3 totals 15 residues. Trimming cost V 2 bases and J 4 bases; bases outside gene matches: 5. CDR3 protein: CASSFEREGPETQYF. The CDR3 DNA is TGTGCCAGCAGCTTCGAGCGGGAGGGCCCAGAGACCCAGTACTTC. The full variable domain, its missing parts supplied by reference TRBV5-6 and TRBJ2-5, is DAGVTQSPTHLIKTRGQQVTLRCSPKSGHDTVSWYQQALGQGPQFIFQYYEEEERQRGNFPDRFSGHQFPNYSSELNVNALLLGDSALYLCASSFEREGPETQYFGPGTRLLVL.

Comment on this clone: A junction end diverges from the germline sequence, so it may reflect a read error. The chain couples TRBV10-2 to TRBJ1-1, with D perhaps TRBD1 (5 bases). The CDR3 consists of 12 residues. Germline V gene sequence: CDR1 WSHSY, CDR2 SAAADI. CDR3 amino acids: CATSWGDTEAFF. Written as DNA, the CDR3 is TGCGCCACCAGTTGGGGGGACACTGAAGCTTTCTTT.

This chain connects TRBV9 to TRBJ2-7, with 7 bases identical to TRBD1. V lost 2 bases, J lost 7 bases, and 12 bases stayed unmatched. CDR1 is SGDLS, CDR2 YYNGEE, per germline. This CDR3 region has 15 residues. The CDR3 protein is CASSVSGTVDLEQYF. The CDR3 DNA reads as TGTGCCAGCAGCGTGTCCGGGACAGTGGACCTAGAGCAGTACTTC.

CDR3 protein: CASSISAAQPQHF. The CDR3 nucleotides read TGTGCCAGTAGTATTAGTGCAGCTCAGCCCCAGCATTTT. The rearrangement joins TRBV19 to TRBJ1-5; D is undetermined. The CDR3 is 13 residues long. V was shortened by 3 bases and J by 6 bases, with 9 bases between the two germline ends. Germline V gene data show CDR1 as LNHDA and CDR2 as SQIVND (reference sequence).